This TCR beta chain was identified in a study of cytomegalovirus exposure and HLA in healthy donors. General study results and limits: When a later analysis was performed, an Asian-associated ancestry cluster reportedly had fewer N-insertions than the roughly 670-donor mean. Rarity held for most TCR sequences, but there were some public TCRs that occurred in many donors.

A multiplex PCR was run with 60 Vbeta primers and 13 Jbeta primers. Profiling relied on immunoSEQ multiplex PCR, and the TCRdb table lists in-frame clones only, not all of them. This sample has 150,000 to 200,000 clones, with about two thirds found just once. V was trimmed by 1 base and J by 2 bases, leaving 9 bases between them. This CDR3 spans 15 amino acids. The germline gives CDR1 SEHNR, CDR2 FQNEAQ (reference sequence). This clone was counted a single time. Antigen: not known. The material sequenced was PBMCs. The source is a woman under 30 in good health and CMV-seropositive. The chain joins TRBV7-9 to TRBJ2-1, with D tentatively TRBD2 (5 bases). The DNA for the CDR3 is TGTGCCAGCAGCTTAGTGACTACCACCTACAATGAGCAGTTCTTC. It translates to CASSLVTTTYNEQFF.